These T cell receptor beta chains were read from a single sample in a study of response to subunit inactivated influenza vaccine. TCRdb re-called the RT-PCR reads through MiXCR, storing one row per CDR3 protein. The sample records 150,000 to 200,000 distinct CDR3 sequences, around 12% being singletons. These data are also associated with another study on T cells expressing NK-cell markers.

The material sequenced was CD8+ T cells sorted from PBMCs, taken about 11 days after vaccination. These receptors were obtained from a man over 45 who received an inactivated influenza vaccine. The CDR3 runs from the conserved cysteine through the conserved F or W. A D gene is named only where the DNA matches it firmly. Rows give clone size only sometimes, using once, few, many, or a class for an expanded clone.

j_call: TRBJ2-7; d_call: .; cdr3_length: 17; clone_size: .; v_call: TRBV6-1; cdr3_nt: TGTGCCAGCAGGACTGTCGGTCCTCCATGGATTCTCTACGAGCAGTACTTC; cdr3_aa: CASRTVGPPWILYEQYF
j_call: TRBJ2-7; d_call: .; cdr3_length: 13; clone_size: .; v_call: TRBV2; cdr3_nt: TGTGCCAGCGCGGCTAGGTTGAACTACGAGCAGTACTTC; cdr3_aa: CASAARLNYEQYF
j_call: TRBJ2-1; d_call: .; cdr3_length: 16; clone_size: few; v_call: TRBV6-2/TRBV6-3; cdr3_nt: TGTGCCAGCAGTTACCCCGGGCCCGCCCGCTACAATGAGCAGTTCTTC; cdr3_aa: CASSYPGPARYNEQFF
j_call: TRBJ2-7; d_call: .; cdr3_length: 14; clone_size: .; v_call: TRBV6-5; cdr3_nt: TGTGCCAGCAGTTACTCCGGGGTTTTGTACGAGCAGTACTTC; cdr3_aa: CASSYSGVLYEQYF
j_call: TRBJ2-1; d_call: TRBD2; cdr3_length: 17; clone_size: few; v_call: TRBV28; cdr3_nt: TGTGCCAGCAGCCTTAGGGGAGCAGTAGCGGGGTACAATGAGCAGTTCTTC; cdr3_aa: CASSLRGAVAGYNEQFF
j_call: TRBJ2-5; d_call: TRBD2; cdr3_length: 16; clone_size: .; v_call: TRBV27; cdr3_nt: TGTGCCAGCACCCCTTTGGGCGGGGGGCTCCAAGAGACCCAGTACTTC; cdr3_aa: CASTPLGGGLQETQYF
j_call: TRBJ2-1; d_call: TRBD2; cdr3_length: 18; clone_size: few; v_call: TRBV9; cdr3_nt: TGTGCCAGCAGCGCCCCGGATAGCGGGATGGCGGATCTGGATGAGCAGTTCTTC; cdr3_aa: CASSAPDSGMADLDEQFF
j_call: TRBJ2-1; d_call: TRBD2; cdr3_length: 14; clone_size: .; v_call: TRBV15; cdr3_nt: TGTGCCACCAGCAACGAGCGGGGGGGCGGCGAGCAGTTCTTC; cdr3_aa: CATSNERGGGEQFF
j_call: TRBJ1-1; d_call: .; cdr3_length: 13; clone_size: few; v_call: TRBV12-3/TRBV12-4; cdr3_nt: TGTGCCAGCAGTTTAGATGCAGGGCCTGAAGCTTTCTTT; cdr3_aa: CASSLDAGPEAFF
j_call: TRBJ2-3; d_call: TRBD1; cdr3_length: 16; clone_size: few; v_call: TRBV24-1; cdr3_nt: TGTGCCACCAGTGACGAGGACAGGGCGTCAACAGATACGCAGTATTTT; cdr3_aa: CATSDEDRASTDTQYF
j_call: TRBJ2-3; d_call: .; cdr3_length: 17; clone_size: .; v_call: TRBV29-1; cdr3_nt: TGCAGCGTTGAAGTCCCCTCCCGGGGCCCCAACACAGATACGCAGTATTTT; cdr3_aa: CSVEVPSRGPNTDTQYF
j_call: TRBJ1-6; d_call: .; cdr3_length: 17; clone_size: few; v_call: TRBV12-3/TRBV12-4; cdr3_nt: TGTGCCAGCAGTTTACAGGGAGTAGGGGGTTATAATTCACCCCTCCACTTT; cdr3_aa: CASSLQGVGGYNSPLHF
j_call: TRBJ2-3; d_call: TRBD2; cdr3_length: 14; clone_size: few; v_call: TRBV12-3/TRBV12-4; cdr3_nt: TGTGCCAGCTCTCGGGGGGGCCAGACAGATACGCAGTATTTT; cdr3_aa: CASSRGGQTDTQYF
j_call: TRBJ2-3; d_call: TRBD2; cdr3_length: 17; clone_size: few; v_call: TRBV7-9; cdr3_nt: TGTGCCAGCAGTCCCCTACTAGCGGGACCCTCCACAGATACGCAGTATTTT; cdr3_aa: CASSPLLAGPSTDTQYF
j_call: TRBJ2-7; d_call: .; cdr3_length: 15; clone_size: .; v_call: TRBV20-1; cdr3_nt: TGCAGTGCCTGCGTGGTGGGGGAGGAACGGAACGAGCAGTACTTC; cdr3_aa: CSACVVGEERNEQYF
j_call: TRBJ2-1; d_call: TRBD2; cdr3_length: 17; clone_size: many; v_call: TRBV28; cdr3_nt: TGTGCCAGCAGTTTGCAGGGACTAGCGGAAACCTACAATGAGCAGTTCTTC; cdr3_aa: CASSLQGLAETYNEQFF
j_call: TRBJ1-1; d_call: .; cdr3_length: 11; clone_size: few; v_call: TRBV6-6; cdr3_nt: TGTGCCAGCAGTTATTACACTGAAGCTTTCTTT; cdr3_aa: CASSYYTEAFF
j_call: TRBJ2-7; d_call: .; cdr3_length: 14; clone_size: few; v_call: TRBV10-3; cdr3_nt: TGTGCCATCAGTGAGTCGATCCCCCCGTACGAGCAGTACTTC; cdr3_aa: CAISESIPPYEQYF
j_call: TRBJ2-2; d_call: TRBD2; cdr3_length: 18; clone_size: few; v_call: TRBV11-1; cdr3_nt: TGTGCCAGCAGCCAGGCGAGGCGGGAGACCTCGAACACCGGGGAGCTGTTTTTT; cdr3_aa: CASSQARRETSNTGELFF
j_call: TRBJ2-7; d_call: .; cdr3_length: 13; clone_size: .; v_call: TRBV27; cdr3_nt: TGTGCCAGCAGTTTAAACCTGGGCTACGAGCAGTACTTC; cdr3_aa: CASSLNLGYEQYF
j_call: TRBJ2-1; d_call: TRBD2; cdr3_length: 15; clone_size: few; v_call: TRBV7-9; cdr3_nt: TGTGCCAGCAGCGGATGGGGGGGAACCTACAATGAGCAGTTCTTC; cdr3_aa: CASSGWGGTYNEQFF
j_call: TRBJ1-2; d_call: TRBD1; cdr3_length: 15; clone_size: few; v_call: TRBV7-8; cdr3_nt: TGTGCCAGCAGCTTAGGGAGGGGGCTTAACTATGGCTACACCTTC; cdr3_aa: CASSLGRGLNYGYTF
j_call: TRBJ2-1; d_call: .; cdr3_length: 16; clone_size: few; v_call: TRBV9; cdr3_nt: TGTGCCAGCAGCGTCTCCTCGCTAGCAGCCTACAATGAGCAGTTCTTC; cdr3_aa: CASSVSSLAAYNEQFF
j_call: TRBJ1-2; d_call: .; cdr3_length: 15; clone_size: many; v_call: TRBV7-8; cdr3_nt: TGTGCCAGCAGCTTATTTACTGACACTTCCTATGGCTACACCTTC; cdr3_aa: CASSLFTDTSYGYTF
j_call: TRBJ2-7; d_call: .; cdr3_length: 13; clone_size: .; v_call: TRBV28; cdr3_nt: TGTGCCAGCAGTTTTTACGGGAGCTACGAGCAGTACTTC; cdr3_aa: CASSFYGSYEQYF
j_call: TRBJ2-2; d_call: .; cdr3_length: 13; clone_size: medium-sized; v_call: TRBV29-1; cdr3_nt: TGCAGCGTTCCTTTCCGCGGCACCGGGGAGCTGTTTTTT; cdr3_aa: CSVPFRGTGELFF
j_call: TRBJ2-3; d_call: TRBD2; cdr3_length: 14; clone_size: .; v_call: TRBV12-3/TRBV12-4; cdr3_nt: TGTGCCAGCACCGAACGCGGGGGGACAGATACGCAGTATTTT; cdr3_aa: CASTERGGTDTQYF
j_call: TRBJ2-2; d_call: .; cdr3_length: 17; clone_size: .; v_call: TRBV29-1; cdr3_nt: TGCAGCGTTGAAGATCTTCTACAGGGAGCGAACACCGGGGAGCTGTTTTTT; cdr3_aa: CSVEDLLQGANTGELFF
j_call: TRBJ2-5; d_call: .; cdr3_length: 17; clone_size: few; v_call: TRBV7-7; cdr3_nt: TGTGCCAGCAGCACAGGGGGGGCTAGCGCAACCCAAGAGACCCAGTACTTC; cdr3_aa: CASSTGGASATQETQYF
j_call: TRBJ1-1; d_call: .; cdr3_length: 13; clone_size: many; v_call: TRBV4-1; cdr3_nt: TGCGCCAGCAGCCGACACCCTAACACTGAAGCTTTCTTT; cdr3_aa: CASSRHPNTEAFF
j_call: TRBJ2-1; d_call: TRBD2; cdr3_length: 15; clone_size: .; v_call: TRBV10-2; cdr3_nt: TGCGCCAGCAGTGAGGGTAGCGGGGGCTACAATGAGCAGTTCTTC; cdr3_aa: CASSEGSGGYNEQFF
j_call: TRBJ1-3; d_call: .; cdr3_length: 16; clone_size: few; v_call: TRBV28; cdr3_nt: TGTGCCAGCAGGATGGTCCCTCAGGGAGGCGGAAACACCATATATTTT; cdr3_aa: CASRMVPQGGGNTIYF